This T cell receptor beta chain was sequenced in a study of shared clonotypes between healthy human individuals. Points from the study as a whole: The sharing of about 5.3% of naive CD4 clonotypes was seen across a handful of donors. Sorted-subset sequencing, rarefaction showed, was incomplete despite large depth.

A note on this clone: Its antigen is not known.

Produced via immunoSEQ multiplex PCR; TCRdb's table is partial and in-frame only. The sample has 2.3 million or so clones; more than 80% are singletons. This CDR3 spans 17 amino acids. Germline CDR1 MDHEN, CDR2 SYDVKM. Unmatched junction bases numbered 12, after V lost 5 bases and J lost 6 bases. The V and J genes are TRBV28 and TRBJ2-1; 11 positions match TRBD2. Material for sequencing was naive CD4+ T cells from PBMCs. Subset given: CD45RA+ positively selected. The origin of this receptor is a man in his late teens or twenties in good health. Some clones in this sample may be carry-over from other donors' samples. CDR3 in DNA: TGTGCCAGCAGTGGAGGGGTAGCGGGAGGGCCGGGCAATGAGCAGTTCTTC. Translated, it gives CASSGGVAGGPGNEQFF.